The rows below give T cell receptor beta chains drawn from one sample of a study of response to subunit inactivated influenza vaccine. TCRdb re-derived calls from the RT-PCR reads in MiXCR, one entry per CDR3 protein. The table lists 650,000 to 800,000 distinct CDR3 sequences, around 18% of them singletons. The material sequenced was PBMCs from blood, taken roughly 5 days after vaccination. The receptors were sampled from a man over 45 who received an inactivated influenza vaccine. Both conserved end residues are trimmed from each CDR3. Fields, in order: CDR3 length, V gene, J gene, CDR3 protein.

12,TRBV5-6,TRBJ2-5,ASSLWTVQETQY
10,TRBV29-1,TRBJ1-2,SVVQGLHGYT
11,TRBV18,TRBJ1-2,ASSTRTGGGYT
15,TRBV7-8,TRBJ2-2,ASSSQGLAESTGELF
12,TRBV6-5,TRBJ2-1,ASSYGTEDNEQF
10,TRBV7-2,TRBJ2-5,ASSLTGLPQY
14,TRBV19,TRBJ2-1,ASSINRAATDNEQF
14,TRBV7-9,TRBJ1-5,ASSLGPTKGNQPQH
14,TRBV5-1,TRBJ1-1,ASSPDFFGVNTEAF
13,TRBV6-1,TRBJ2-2,ASRAGQGGSGELF
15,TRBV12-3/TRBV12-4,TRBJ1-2,ASSLRIADRGNYGYT
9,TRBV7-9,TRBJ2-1,ASSWQDEQF
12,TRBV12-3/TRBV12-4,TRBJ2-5,ASSLEAYQETQY
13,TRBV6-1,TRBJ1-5,ASSPLQGSNQPQH
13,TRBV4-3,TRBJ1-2,ASSLSRTYYYGYT
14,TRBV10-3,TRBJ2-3,AISKAGGGSTDTQY
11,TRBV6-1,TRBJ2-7,ASRRTASAEQY
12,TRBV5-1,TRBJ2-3,ASSPDPASNTQY
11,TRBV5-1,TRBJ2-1,ASSSTSFNEQF
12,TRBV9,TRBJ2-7,ASSFRSTSYEQY
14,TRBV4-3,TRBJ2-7,ASSQGSRAGGHEQY
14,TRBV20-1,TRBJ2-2,SASPSGGAVTGELF
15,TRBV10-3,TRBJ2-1,AINTGASKPQWDEQF
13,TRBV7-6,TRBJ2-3,ASSSTGGPIDTQY
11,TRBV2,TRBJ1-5,ASSEGVDQPQH
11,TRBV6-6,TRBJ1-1,ASSYDSNTEAF
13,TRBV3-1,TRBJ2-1,ASSQVPSGGVEQF
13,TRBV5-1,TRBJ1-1,ASSRNTGGWTEAF
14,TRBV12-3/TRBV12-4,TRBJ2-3,ASSFVLGTGTDTQY
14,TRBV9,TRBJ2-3,ASSGSRDRVTDTQY
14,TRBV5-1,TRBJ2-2,ASSLSGKTGGGELF
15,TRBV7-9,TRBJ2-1,ASSLGVAGGRDNEQF
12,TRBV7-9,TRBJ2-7,ASSSRGAGGEQY
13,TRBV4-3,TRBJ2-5,ASSQDTASRETQY
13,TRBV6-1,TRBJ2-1,ASSADRYWYNEQF
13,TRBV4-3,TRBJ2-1,ASSQDGFSYNEQF
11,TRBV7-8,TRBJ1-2,ASSRNPFYGYT
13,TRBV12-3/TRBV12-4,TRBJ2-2,ASRPGPVNSGELF
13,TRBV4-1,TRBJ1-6,ASSQEEGYRSPLH
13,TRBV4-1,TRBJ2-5,ASSQWRGRQETQY
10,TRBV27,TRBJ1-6,ASSTHNSPLH
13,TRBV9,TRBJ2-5,ASSVGIDRAETQY
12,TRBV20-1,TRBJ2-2,SARTGRSAGELF
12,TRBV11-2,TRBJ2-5,ASSAGGFRETQY
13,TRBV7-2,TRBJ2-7,ASSLLGTGRWEQY